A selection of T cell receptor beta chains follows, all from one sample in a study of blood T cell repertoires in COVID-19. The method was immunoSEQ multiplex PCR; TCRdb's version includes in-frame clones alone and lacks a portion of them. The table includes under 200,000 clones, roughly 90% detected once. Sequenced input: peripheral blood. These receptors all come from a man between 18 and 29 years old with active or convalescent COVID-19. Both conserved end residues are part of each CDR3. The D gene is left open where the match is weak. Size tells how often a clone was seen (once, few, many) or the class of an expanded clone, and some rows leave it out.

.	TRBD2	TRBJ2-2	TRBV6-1	CASSDQTSGSNNGELFF	TGTGCCAGCAGTGACCAAACTAGCGGGAGTAATAACGGGGAGCTGTTTTTT
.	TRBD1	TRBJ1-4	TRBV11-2	CASSLVLGQDNEKLFF	TGTGCCAGCAGCTTAGTATTGGGACAGGACAATGAAAAACTGTTTTTT
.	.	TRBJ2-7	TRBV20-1	CSASYQGFGSVEQYF	TGCAGTGCTAGTTATCAGGGGTTTGGATCAGTCGAGCAGTACTTC
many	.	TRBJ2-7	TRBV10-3	CAISEIYLGEQYF	TGTGCCATCAGTGAGATTTACCTCGGGGAGCAGTACTTC
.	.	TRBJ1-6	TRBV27	CASSGKGYNNSPLHF	TGTGCCAGCAGTGGGAAGGGGTACAATAATTCACCCCTCCACTTT
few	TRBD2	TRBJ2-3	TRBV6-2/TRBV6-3	CASSYVLAGGEYF	TGTGCCAGCAGTTATGTACTAGCGGGAGGGGAGTATTTT
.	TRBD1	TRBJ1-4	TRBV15	CATSEARGLTNEKLFF	TGTGCCACCAGCGAAGCCAGGGGGCTTACTAATGAAAAACTGTTTTTT
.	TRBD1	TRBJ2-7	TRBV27	CASSLDRANYEQYF	TGTGCCAGCAGTCTGGACAGGGCTAACTACGAGCAGTACTTC
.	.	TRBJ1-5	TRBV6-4	CASRGVEGKDNQPQHF	TGTGCCAGCAGGGGGGTGGAGGGCAAGGACAATCAGCCCCAGCATTTT
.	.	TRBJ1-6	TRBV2	CASSYPGAEDNSPLHF	TGTGCCAGCAGTTACCCAGGGGCCGAAGATAATTCACCCCTCCACTTT
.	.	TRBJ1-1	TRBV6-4	CASSDVSGPTDCTEAFF	TGTGCCAGCAGTGACGTTTCCGGGCCGACGGACTGCACTGAAGCTTTCTTT
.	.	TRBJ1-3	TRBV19	CASSATGPSSGNTIYF	TGTGCCAGTAGTGCAACAGGGCCCAGCTCTGGAAACACCATATATTTT
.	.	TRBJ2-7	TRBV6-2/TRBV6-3	CASSHSYEQYF	TGTGCCAGCAGTCACTCCTACGAGCAGTACTTC
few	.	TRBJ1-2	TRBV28	CASSSRFYGYTF	TGTGCCAGCAGTTCTCGTTTCTATGGCTACACCTTC
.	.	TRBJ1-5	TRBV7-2	CASSLSLGVNQPQHF	TGTGCCAGCAGCTTATCGTTAGGAGTCAATCAGCCCCAGCATTTT
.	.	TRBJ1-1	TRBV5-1	CASSFSIADRLNTEAFF	TGTGCCAGCAGCTTCTCAATCGCGGACAGATTGAACACTGAAGCTTTCTTT
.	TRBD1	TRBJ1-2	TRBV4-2	CASSQETGGLYYGYTF	TGTGCCAGCAGCCAAGAGACAGGGGGTCTTTACTATGGCTACACCTTC
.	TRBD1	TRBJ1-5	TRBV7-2	CASSTRQGDQPQHF	TGTGCCAGCAGCACCCGACAGGGGGATCAGCCCCAGCATTTT
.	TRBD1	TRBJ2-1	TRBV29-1	CSVVGQGGYNEQFF	TGCAGCGTGGTAGGACAGGGAGGCTACAATGAGCAGTTCTTC
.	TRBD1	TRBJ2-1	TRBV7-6	CASSSGGRGDNEQFF	TGTGCCAGCAGCTCAGGGGGCAGGGGCGACAATGAGCAGTTCTTC
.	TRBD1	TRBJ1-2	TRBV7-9	CASSPGWDRGPMSYTF	TGTGCCAGCAGCCCAGGATGGGACAGGGGGCCTATGAGCTACACCTTC
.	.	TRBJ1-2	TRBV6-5	CASSYSGQGPNYGYTF	TGTGCCAGCAGTTACTCGGGGCAGGGGCCTAACTATGGCTACACCTTC
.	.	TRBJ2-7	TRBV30	CAWSGGRGQYEQYF	TGTGCCTGGAGTGGAGGCCGGGGACAATACGAGCAGTACTTC
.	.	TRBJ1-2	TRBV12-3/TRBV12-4	CASSLWGGGYTF	TGTGCCAGCAGTTTATGGGGAGGGGGCTACACCTTC
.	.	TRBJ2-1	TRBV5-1	CASSFGGDQPREQFF	TGCGCCAGCAGCTTTGGAGGGGACCAACCTAGGGAGCAGTTCTTC
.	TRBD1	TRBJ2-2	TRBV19	CASTIPGGYTGELFF	TGTGCCAGTACCATCCCAGGGGGCTACACCGGGGAGCTGTTTTTT
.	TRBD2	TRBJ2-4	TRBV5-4	CASSELAGENIQYF	TGTGCCAGCAGCGAACTAGCGGGAGAAAACATTCAGTACTTC
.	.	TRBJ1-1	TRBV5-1	CASSFYKNTEAFF	TGCGCCAGCAGCTTTTACAAGAACACTGAAGCTTTCTTT
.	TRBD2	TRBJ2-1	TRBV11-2	CASSLAASGYNEQFF	TGTGCCAGCAGCTTAGCAGCTAGCGGTTACAATGAGCAGTTCTTC
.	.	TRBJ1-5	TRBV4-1	CASSHSRDSNQPQHF	TGCGCCAGCAGCCACTCCAGGGATAGCAATCAGCCCCAGCATTTT
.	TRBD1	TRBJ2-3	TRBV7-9	CASSRPTGSDTQYF	TGTGCCAGCAGCCGGCCGACAGGGTCAGATACGCAGTATTTT
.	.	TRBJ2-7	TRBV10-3	CAIGPRIHEQYF	TGTGCCATCGGTCCGAGGATCCACGAGCAGTACTTC
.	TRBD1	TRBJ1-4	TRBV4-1	CASSQGTGDEKLFF	TGCGCCAGCAGCCAAGGTACAGGGGATGAAAAACTGTTTTTT
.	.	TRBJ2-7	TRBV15	CATSRDVRDYEQYF	TGTGCCACCAGCAGAGATGTACGGGACTACGAGCAGTACTTC
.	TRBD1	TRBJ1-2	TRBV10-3	CAISPGQDYGYTF	TGTGCCATCAGTCCGGGACAGGACTATGGCTACACCTTC
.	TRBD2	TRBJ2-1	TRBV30	CAWSNGLAGVNEQFF	TGTGCCTGGAGTAACGGACTAGCGGGGGTCAATGAGCAGTTCTTC
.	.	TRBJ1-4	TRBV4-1	CASSRRQGLGNEKLFF	TGCGCCAGCAGCCGGCGTCAGGGTTTGGGTAATGAAAAACTGTTTTTT
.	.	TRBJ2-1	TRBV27	CASSLLASSNEQFF	TGTGCCAGCAGTTTGCTAGCCTCGTCCAATGAGCAGTTCTTC
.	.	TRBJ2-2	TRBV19	CASSIDQGTGELFF	TGTGCCAGTAGTATAGATCAGGGAACCGGGGAGCTGTTTTTT
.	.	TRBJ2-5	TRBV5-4	CAGGTEQETQYF	TGTGCCGGGGGGACAGAACAAGAGACCCAGTACTTC
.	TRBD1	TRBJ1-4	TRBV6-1	CASSELLGQGGEKLFF	TGTGCCAGCAGTGAATTACTGGGACAGGGCGGGGAAAAACTGTTTTTT
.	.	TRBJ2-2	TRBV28	CASSLIQTNTGELFF	TGTGCCAGCAGTTTAATCCAGACGAACACCGGGGAGCTGTTTTTT
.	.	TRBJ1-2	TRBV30	CAWRQVAYLHYGYTF	TGTGCCTGGAGGCAGGTGGCCTACCTACACTATGGCTACACCTTC
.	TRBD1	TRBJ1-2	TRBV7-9	CASTKRIPGQGASGYTF	TGTGCCAGCACCAAACGTATACCCGGGCAGGGGGCCAGTGGCTACACCTTC
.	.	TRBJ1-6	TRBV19	CASSIDLSSYNSPLHF	TGTGCCAGTAGTATAGACCTGAGCTCCTATAATTCACCCCTCCACTTT
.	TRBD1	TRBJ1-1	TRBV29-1	CSVGTGKLAEAFF	TGCAGCGTGGGGACAGGGAAGCTCGCTGAAGCTTTCTTT
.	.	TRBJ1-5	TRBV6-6	CASSYSSGYSNQPQHF	TGTGCCAGCAGTTACTCGTCAGGTTATAGCAATCAGCCCCAGCATTTT
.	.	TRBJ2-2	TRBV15	CATSVKQGSGELFF	TGTGCCACCAGCGTAAAACAGGGTTCCGGGGAGCTGTTTTTT